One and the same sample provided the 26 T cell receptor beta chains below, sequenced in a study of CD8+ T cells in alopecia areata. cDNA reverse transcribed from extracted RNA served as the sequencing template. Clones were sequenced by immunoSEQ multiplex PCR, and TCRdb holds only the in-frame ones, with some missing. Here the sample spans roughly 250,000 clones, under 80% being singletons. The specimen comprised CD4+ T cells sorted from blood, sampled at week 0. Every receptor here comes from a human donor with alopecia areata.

CDR3 nucleotides: TGCGCCAGCAGCTCGGCGCCCGGGTTCTCCTACGAGCAGTACTTC. Translated: CASSSAPGFSYEQYF. V and J are TRBV4-1 and TRBJ2-7; no clear D gene. The CDR3 totals 15 residues. Germline-derived CDR1 and CDR2 are MGHRA and YSYEKL. V was clipped by 5 bases and J by 0 bases, with 14 bases between them.

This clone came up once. This chain's CDR3 is CAWSVDRVNSGANVLTF. Here the CDR3 DNA reads TGTGCCTGGAGTGTAGACAGGGTGAACTCTGGGGCCAACGTCCTGACTTTC. The gene calls are TRBV30 and TRBJ2-6, with 7 bases matching TRBD1. V lost 0 bases to trimming and J lost 0 bases; unmatched junction nucleotides: 5. The CDR3 sequence is 17 residues long. The germline gives CDR1 GTSNPN, CDR2 SVGIG (reference sequence).

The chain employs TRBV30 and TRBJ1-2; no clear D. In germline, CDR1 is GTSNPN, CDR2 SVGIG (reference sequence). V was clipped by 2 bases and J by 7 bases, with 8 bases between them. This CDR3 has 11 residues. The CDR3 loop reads CAWSYGSGYTF. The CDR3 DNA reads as TGTGCCTGGAGTTATGGTAGTGGCTACACCTTC.

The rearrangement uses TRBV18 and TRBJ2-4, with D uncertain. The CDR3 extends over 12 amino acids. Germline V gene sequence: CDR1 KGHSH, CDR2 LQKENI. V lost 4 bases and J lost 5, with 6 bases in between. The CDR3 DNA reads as TGTGCCAGCTCACGCAGCCAAAACATTCAGTACTTC. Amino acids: CASSRSQNIQYF.

In nucleotides, the CDR3 is TGTGCCAGCAGTGCGGGCAGAAAGGGGACTCAAGAGACCCAGTACTTC. Encoded protein: CASSAGRKGTQETQYF. The V call is TRBV2, the J call TRBJ2-5; D may be TRBD2 (6 bases). Germline CDR1 SNHLY, CDR2 FYNNEI. This CDR3 region has 16 residues. Trimming took off 4 bases at V and 2 bases at J, with 17 bases between the two ends.

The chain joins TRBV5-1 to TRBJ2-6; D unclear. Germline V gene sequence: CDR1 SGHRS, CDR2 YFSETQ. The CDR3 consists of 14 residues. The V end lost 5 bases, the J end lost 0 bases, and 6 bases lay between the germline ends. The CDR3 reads CASSSGSGANVLTF. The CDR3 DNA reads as TGCGCCAGCAGTAGTGGCTCTGGGGCCAACGTCCTGACTTTC.

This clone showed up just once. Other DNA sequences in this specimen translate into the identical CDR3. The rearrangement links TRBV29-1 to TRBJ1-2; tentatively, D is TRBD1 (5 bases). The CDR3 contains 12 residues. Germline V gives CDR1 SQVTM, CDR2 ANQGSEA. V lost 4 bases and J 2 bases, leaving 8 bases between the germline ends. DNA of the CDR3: TGCAGCGTTGTCCAGGGCAACTATGGCTACACCTTC. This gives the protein CSVVQGNYGYTF.

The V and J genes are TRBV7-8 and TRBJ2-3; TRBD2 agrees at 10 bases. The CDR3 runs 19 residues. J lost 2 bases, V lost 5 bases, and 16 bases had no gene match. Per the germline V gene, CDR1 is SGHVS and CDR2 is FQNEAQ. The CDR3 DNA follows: TGTGCCAGCAGCCGAGACCCGAGACTAGCGGGCGCCATCACAGATACGCAGTATTTT. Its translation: CASSRDPRLAGAITDTQYF.

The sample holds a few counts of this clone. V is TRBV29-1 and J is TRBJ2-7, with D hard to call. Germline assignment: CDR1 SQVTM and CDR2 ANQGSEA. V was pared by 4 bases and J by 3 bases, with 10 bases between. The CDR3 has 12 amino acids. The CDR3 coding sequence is TGCAGCGTTGCCCCTGGGGACTACGAGCAGTACTTC. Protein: CSVAPGDYEQYF.

CDR3 coding DNA: TGTGCCTGGAGCCATAAAGAGACCCAGTACTTC. Translating gives CAWSHKETQYF. This chain joins TRBV30 and TRBJ2-5; no definite D call. This CDR3 has 11 amino acids. The V end was cut by 3 bases, the J end by 3 bases, with 5 bases between. Per the germline V gene, CDR1 is GTSNPN and CDR2 is SVGIG (reference sequence). Supplemented by reference TRBV30 and TRBJ2-5, the full variable domain reads SQTIHQWPATLVQPVGSPLSLECTVEGTSNPNLYWYRQAAGRGLQLLFYSVGIGQISSEVPQNLSASRPQDRQFILSSKKLLLSDSGFYLCAWSHKETQYFGPGTRLLVL.

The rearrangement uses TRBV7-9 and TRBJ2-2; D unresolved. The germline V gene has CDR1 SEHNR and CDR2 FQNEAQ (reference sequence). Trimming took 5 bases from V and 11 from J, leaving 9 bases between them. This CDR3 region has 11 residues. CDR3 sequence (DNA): TGTGCCAGCAGCGACTCCCGTGAGCTGTTTTTT. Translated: CASSDSRELFF.

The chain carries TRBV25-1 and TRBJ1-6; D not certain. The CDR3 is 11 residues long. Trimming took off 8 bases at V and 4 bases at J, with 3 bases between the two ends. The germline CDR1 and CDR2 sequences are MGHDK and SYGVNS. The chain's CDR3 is CASGYNSPLHF. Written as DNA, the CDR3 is TGTGCCAGCGGATATAATTCACCCCTCCACTTT. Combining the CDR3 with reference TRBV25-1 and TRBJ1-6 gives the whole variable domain EADIYQTPRYLVIGTGKKITLECSQTMGHDKMYWYQQDPGMELHLIHYSYGVNSTEKGDLSSESTVSRIRTEHFPLTLESARPSHTSQYLCASGYNSPLHFGNGTRLTVT.

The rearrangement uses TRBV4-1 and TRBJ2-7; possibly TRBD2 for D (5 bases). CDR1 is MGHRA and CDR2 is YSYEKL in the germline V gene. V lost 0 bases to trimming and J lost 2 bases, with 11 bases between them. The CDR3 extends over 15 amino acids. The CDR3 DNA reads TGCGCCAGCAGCCAAGAACTAGGGCTCGCCTACGAGCAGTACTTC. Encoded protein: CASSQELGLAYEQYF.

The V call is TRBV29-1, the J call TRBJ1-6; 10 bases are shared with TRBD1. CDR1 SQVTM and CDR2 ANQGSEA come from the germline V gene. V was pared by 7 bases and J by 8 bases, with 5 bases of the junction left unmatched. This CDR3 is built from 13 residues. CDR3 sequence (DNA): TGCAGCGCTGGACAGGGGGTGGATTCACCCCTCCACTTT. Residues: CSAGQGVDSPLHF. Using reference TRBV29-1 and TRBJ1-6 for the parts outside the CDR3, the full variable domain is SAVISQKPSRDICQRGTSLTIQCQVDSQVTMMFWYRQQPGQSLTLIATANQGSEATYESGFVIDKFPISRPNLTFSTLTVSNMSPEDSSIYLCSAGQGVDSPLHFGNGTRLTVT.

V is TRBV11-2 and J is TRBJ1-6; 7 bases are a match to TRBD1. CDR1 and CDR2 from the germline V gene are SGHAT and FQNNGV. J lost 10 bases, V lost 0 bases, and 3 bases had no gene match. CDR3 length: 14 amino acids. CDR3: CASSLDRGWSPLHF. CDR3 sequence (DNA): TGTGCCAGCAGCTTAGACAGGGGGTGGTCACCCCTCCACTTT.

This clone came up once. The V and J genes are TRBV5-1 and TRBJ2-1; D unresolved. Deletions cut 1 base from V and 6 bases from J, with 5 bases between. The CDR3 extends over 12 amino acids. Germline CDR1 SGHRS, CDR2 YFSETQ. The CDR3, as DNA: TGCGCCAGCAGCTTGTCCCTCAATGAGCAGTTCTTC. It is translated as CASSLSLNEQFF.

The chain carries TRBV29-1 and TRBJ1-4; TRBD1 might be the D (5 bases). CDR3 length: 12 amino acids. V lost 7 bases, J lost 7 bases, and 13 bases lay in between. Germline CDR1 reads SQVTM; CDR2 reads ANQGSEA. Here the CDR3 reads CSAGRGGEKLFF. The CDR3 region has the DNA TGCAGCGCGGGACGGGGTGGTGAAAAACTGTTTTTT.

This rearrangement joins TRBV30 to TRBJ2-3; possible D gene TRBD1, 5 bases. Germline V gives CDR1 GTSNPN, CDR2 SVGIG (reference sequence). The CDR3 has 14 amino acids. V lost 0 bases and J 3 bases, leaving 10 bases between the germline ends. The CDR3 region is CAWSVEPGTDTQYF. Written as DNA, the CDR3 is TGTGCCTGGAGTGTGGAGCCAGGGACAGATACGCAGTATTTT.

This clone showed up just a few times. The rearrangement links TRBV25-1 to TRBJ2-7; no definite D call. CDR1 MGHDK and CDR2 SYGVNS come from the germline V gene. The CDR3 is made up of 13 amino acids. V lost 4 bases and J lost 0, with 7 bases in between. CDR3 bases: TGTGCCAGCAGTGTATTAGACTCCTACGAGCAGTACTTC. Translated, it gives CASSVLDSYEQYF.

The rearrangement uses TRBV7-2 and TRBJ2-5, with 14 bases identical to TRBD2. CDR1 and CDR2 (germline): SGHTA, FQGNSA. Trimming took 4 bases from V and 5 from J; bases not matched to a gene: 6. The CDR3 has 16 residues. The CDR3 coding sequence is TGTGCCAGCAGCTCCCGGACTAGCGGGGGGCGGGAGACCCAGTACTTC. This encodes CASSSRTSGGRETQYF. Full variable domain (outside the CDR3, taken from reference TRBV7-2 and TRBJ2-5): GAGVSQSPSNKVTEKGKDVELRCDPISGHTALYWYRQSLGQGLEFLIYFQGNSAPDKSGLPSDRFSAERTGGSVSTLTIQRTQQEDSAVYLCASSSRTSGGRETQYFGPGTRLLVL.

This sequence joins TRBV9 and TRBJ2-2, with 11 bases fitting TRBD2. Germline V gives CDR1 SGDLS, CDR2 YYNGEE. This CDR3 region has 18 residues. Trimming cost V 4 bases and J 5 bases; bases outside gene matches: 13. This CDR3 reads CASSPGTGLAAQTGELFF. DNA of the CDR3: TGTGCCAGCAGCCCGGGAACGGGACTAGCGGCTCAAACCGGGGAGCTGTTTTTT.

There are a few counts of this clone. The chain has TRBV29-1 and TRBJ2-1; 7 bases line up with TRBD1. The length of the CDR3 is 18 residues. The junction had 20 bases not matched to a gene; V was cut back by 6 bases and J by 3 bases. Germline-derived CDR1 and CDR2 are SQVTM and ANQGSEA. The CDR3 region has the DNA TGCAGCGTCCCTTCCGGACAGGACAGGTTTGTGATCTACAATGAGCAGTTCTTC. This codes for CSVPSGQDRFVIYNEQFF.

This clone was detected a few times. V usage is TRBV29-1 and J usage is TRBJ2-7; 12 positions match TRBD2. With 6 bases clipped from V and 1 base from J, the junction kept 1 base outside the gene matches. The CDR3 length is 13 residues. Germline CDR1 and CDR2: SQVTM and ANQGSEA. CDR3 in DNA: TGCAGCGTCGGACTAGCGGGATCCTACGAGCAGTACTTC. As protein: CSVGLAGSYEQYF.

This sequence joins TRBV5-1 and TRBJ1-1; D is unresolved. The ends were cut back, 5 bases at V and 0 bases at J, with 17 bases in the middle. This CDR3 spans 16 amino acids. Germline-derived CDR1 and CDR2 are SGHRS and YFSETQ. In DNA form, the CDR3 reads TGCGCCAGCAGTCTTCTTGGGTTAGACGTGAACACTGAAGCTTTCTTT. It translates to CASSLLGLDVNTEAFF.

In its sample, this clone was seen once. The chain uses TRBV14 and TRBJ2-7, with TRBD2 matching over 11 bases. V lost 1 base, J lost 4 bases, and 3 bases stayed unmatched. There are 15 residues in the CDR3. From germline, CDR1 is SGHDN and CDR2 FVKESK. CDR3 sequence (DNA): TGTGCCAGCAGCCAAGGACTAGCGGGGTTATACGAGCAGTACTTC. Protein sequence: CASSQGLAGLYEQYF.

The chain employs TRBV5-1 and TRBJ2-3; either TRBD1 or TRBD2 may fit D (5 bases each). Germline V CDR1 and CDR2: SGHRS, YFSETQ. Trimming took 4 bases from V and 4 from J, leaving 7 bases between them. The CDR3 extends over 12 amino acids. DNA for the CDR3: TGCGCCAGCAGCGGGGACCCAGATACGCAGTATTTT. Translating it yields CASSGDPDTQYF.